Ten or more counts support the clone carrying this T cell receptor beta chain. Germline CDR1 and CDR2: SGHAT and FQNNGV. V lost 6 bases to trimming and J lost 5 bases, with 27 bases between them. The CDR3 is made up of 18 amino acids. The data originate from a study of spatial heterogeneity in lung cancer. About the research overall: Sequenced follow-up PBMC samples came a median of roughly 25 months after resection, where available.

Unique molecular identifiers, one per molecule, were present on every TCR cDNA molecule. TCRdb reprocessed the 5' RACE reads with MiXCR, giving one entry per CDR3 protein. The sample has 15,000 to 20,000 distinct CDR3 sequences; about 19% are singletons. The time point was: blood at routine non-recurrence follow-up after resection. This TCR derives from a male donor with early-stage non-small cell lung cancer. The J gene is TRBJ2-3, the V gene TRBV11-2; tentatively, D is TRBD2 (6 bases). The sample here was PBMCs, taken at follow-up. In DNA, the CDR3 is TGTGCCAGCAGGACCCTCGCGTGGGGGGATAGGTACCAAGATACGCAGTATTTT. It encodes CASRTLAWGDRYQDTQYF.